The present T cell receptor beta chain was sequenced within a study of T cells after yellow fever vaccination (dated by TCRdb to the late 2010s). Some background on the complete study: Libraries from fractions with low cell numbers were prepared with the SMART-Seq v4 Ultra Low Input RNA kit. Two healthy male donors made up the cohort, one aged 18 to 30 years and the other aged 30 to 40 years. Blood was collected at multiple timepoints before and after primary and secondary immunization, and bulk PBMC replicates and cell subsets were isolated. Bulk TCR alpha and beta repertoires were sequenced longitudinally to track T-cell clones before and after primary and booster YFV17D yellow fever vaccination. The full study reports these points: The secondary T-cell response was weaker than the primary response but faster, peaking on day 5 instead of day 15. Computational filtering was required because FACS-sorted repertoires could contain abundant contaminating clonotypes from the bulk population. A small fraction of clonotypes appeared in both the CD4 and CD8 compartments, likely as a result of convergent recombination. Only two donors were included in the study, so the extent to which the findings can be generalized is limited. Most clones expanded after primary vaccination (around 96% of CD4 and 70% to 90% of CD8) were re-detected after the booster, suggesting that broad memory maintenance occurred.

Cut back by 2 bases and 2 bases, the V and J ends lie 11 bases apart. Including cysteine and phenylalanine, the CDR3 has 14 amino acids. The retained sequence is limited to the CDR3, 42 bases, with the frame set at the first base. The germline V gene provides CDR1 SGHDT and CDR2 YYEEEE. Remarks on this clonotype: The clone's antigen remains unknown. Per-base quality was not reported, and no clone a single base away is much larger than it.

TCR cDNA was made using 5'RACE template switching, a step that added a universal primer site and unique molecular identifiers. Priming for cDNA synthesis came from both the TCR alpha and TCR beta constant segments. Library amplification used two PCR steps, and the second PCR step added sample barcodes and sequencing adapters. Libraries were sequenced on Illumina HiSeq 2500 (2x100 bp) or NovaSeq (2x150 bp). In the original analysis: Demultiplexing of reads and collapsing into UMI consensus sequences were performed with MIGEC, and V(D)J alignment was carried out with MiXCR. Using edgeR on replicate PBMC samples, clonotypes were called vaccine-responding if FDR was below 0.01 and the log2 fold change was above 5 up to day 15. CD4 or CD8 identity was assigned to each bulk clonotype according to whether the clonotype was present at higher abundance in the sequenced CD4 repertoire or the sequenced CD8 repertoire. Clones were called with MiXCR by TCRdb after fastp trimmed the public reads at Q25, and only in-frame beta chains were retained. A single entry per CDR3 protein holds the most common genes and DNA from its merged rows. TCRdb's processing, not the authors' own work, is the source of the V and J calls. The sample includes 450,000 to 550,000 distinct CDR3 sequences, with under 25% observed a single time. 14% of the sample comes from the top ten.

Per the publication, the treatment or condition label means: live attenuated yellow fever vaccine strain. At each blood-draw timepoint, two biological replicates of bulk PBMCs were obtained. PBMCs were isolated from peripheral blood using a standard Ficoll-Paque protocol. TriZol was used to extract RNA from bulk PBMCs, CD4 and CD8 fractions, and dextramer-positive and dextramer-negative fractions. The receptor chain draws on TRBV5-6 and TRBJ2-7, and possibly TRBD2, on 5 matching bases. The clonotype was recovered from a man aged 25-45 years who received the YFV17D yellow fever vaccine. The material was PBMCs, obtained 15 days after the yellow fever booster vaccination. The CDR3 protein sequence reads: CASSFGGDTYEQYF. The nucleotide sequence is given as TGTGCCAGCAGCTTTGGAGGCGATACCTACGAGCAGTACTTC.